Reported below is one T cell receptor (beta chain). Its binding antigen is unknown. No much larger clone is present one base from it, and per-base qualities are unavailable. To prepare the library, multiplex PCR was applied. The sequencer listed for this sample is Illumina HiSeq 4000. CDR3 regions were amplified by Arm-PCR with iRepertoire HTBI primers to construct TCR beta libraries. PCR products were gel purified before sequencing. Per the source publication's procedure: A total of roughly 67 TRBV and 14 TRBJ segments were identified across samples and were used for gene usage analysis of CDR3 amino acid clonotypes. Filtered high-quality paired reads were merged into contigs using COPE and FqMerger. BLAST was used to align contigs to IMGT TRBV, TRBD and TRBJ reference genes, and CDR3 was defined according to IMGT. Any clonotype with a frequency above 0.1% was classified as a highly expanded clone. Shannon entropy was used to measure repertoire diversity, and the Gini coefficient was used to measure V-J evenness. A clonotype was considered public if more than one individual shared it. TCRdb ran its own pipeline on the public reads, namely fastp trimming at Q25 and MiXCR clone calling, and kept in-frame beta chains. Rows with one shared CDR3 protein collapse into an entry with the most common genes and DNA. The V and J calls reflect TCRdb's pipeline rather than the authors' work. This sample comprises hundreds of thousands of distinct CDR3 sequences, about 16% of them detected only once. The ten largest clones add up to about 11% of the sample.

The sample's time point label is to be understood as: newly diagnosed GD, antithyroid drugs for less than 3 months. For both TCR sequencing and RNA sequencing, RNA was extracted from PBMCs using TRIzol. Graves' disease was diagnosed according to American Thyroid Association guidelines. Patients were recruited from an endocrinology department in Xi'an, China. Each patient gave 9 to 10 milliliters of peripheral blood, collected in an EDTA anticoagulant tube. Ficoll Paque Plus density gradient separation was used to isolate PBMCs, and no further T cell sorting was done. RNA quality was checked with an Agilent 2100 Bioanalyzer and agarose gel, and concentration with a NanoDrop 2000. From cysteine to phenylalanine, the CDR3 is 15 amino acids long. The sequence is cut down to CDR3 DNA, 45 bases in frame from base 1. The germline V gene yields SGHTA for CDR1 and FQGTGA for CDR2. Trimming costs V 5 bases and J 0 bases, and their ends lie 13 bases apart.

The data derive from a study of regulatory T cells in long-lasting Graves disease (dated by TCRdb to about 2021). About the study as a whole: In the newly diagnosed Graves' disease group, patients had been taking antithyroid drugs for less than 3 months. The study was registered as a clinical trial and conducted in China. Peripheral blood TCR sequencing and RNA sequencing compared persistent Graves' disease patients with newly diagnosed Graves' disease patients. A total of some 35 samples underwent TCR sequencing, from some 13 patients with persistent Graves' disease and some 20 patients with newly diagnosed Graves' disease.

The full study reports these points: Persistent disease showed preferential use of TRBV28, TRBJ1-2 and TRBJ2-5, whereas newly diagnosed disease favored TRBV20-1 and TRBJ2-1. Compared with newly diagnosed patients, persistent Graves' disease patients had lower TCR Shannon entropy and fewer highly expanded clones, which suggests clonal expansion. The authors acknowledged the small sample size as a limitation that may reduce accuracy. Sequencing and analysis were restricted to the TCR beta chain. Only peripheral blood was studied, because thyroid tissue, the primary lesion, was inaccessible. Patients with persistent disease shared more public clonotypes (about 2,500) than newly diagnosed patients did (approximately 1,000).

The sample was also linked to a second study, of T cells in Graves' hyperthyroidism and ophthalmopathy. The second study's paper adds: A patient counted as having stable Graves' hyperthyroidism if no progression to ophthalmopathy occurred over 18 months of follow-up. Hyperthyroidism patients were newly diagnosed, had a disease duration of under 2 months, and were aged 18 to 65 years. The study excluded patients with uncontrolled infections, other autoimmune diseases, pregnancy or lactation. Diagnoses were established on the basis of clinical symptoms, serum thyroxine and TRAb, thyroid ultrasound, and orbital computed tomography. A first-round RT-PCR of the TCR CDR3 used the HTBI primer set with the Qiagen OneStep RT-PCR kit. Blood samples also contained most of the expanded thyroid clonotypes (frequency above 0.001), which suggests that blood repertoires may reflect thyroid immune responses. In cross-validation, a model built on a 13 V-J signature told ophthalmopathy apart from stable hyperthyroidism with 85% to 90% sensitivity and roughly 81% specificity, and in testing the same model reached 80%/75%. During validation, the model predicted progression to ophthalmopathy a median of approximately six months ahead of onset, with 60% to 71% sensitivity and less than 85% specificity. TCR V-J signatures able to tell the groups apart were searched for in a discovery cohort of 100 or so patients, of whom 43 had Graves' ophthalmopathy and about 55 had stable Graves' hyperthyroidism. An independent validation cohort of about 19 hyperthyroidism patients and approximately 16 patients who later progressed to ophthalmopathy tested prospective prediction of ophthalmopathy. The roughly 91 discovery patients were randomly divided into training and test sets at a 7:3 ratio. Thyroid tissue and blood T-cell repertoires from several Graves' hyperthyroidism patients were also compared in the study. Once sampling was done, hyperthyroidism patients were given methimazole at a starting dose of 30 mg daily, whereas ophthalmopathy patients were given high-dose intravenous methylprednisolone. A second multiplex PCR round built the libraries, followed by size selection and purification. Sequencing of the libraries was done on an Illumina HiSeq2000 using paired-end 100 bp reads. SOAPnuke was used to process the raw data, removing reads that contained adapters or uncalled bases, had a mean Phred below 15, or lacked an exact match to the constant primer or identifier. High-quality paired reads were merged with COPE v1.2.5, and unique nucleotide sequences were defined as clonotypes. MiTCR v1.1 was used to align clonotypes to the IMGT TRBV, TRBD and TRBJ reference segments. The analysis was restricted to V-J combinations with a frequency above 0.0001, which together covered over 99% of the repertoires. The TCS score was defined as the ratio of F50 (clonal expansion) to E x V (chaos), calculated using BLOSUM62-based TCRdist between CDR3 peptides within each V-J. Welch's t-statistics and random forest reduced just over 500 V-J features to 13, which were used in a naive Bayes classifier (R e1071). No statistical method was used to set the sample size in advance, and investigators knew the group allocation. TCR Vbeta CDR3 sequencing of approximately 140 peripheral blood samples (about 45 ophthalmopathy, approximately 80 hyperthyroidism and roughly 17 progressor patients) is reported in the paper.

The V gene is TRBV7-3 and the J gene is TRBJ1-1; TRBD1 is a possible D gene, resting on 6 matching bases. This receptor was obtained from a man between 18 and 35 years old with Graves disease. Donor details come from another sample of the same person, matched by shared clones. This specimen consisted of peripheral blood mononuclear cells (PBMCs), obtained at new diagnosis, from a patient treated with antithyroid drugs. The CDR3 amino acid sequence is: CASSLNRALNTEAFF. The nucleotide sequence reads TGTGCCAGCAGCCTAAACAGGGCCCTGAACACTGAAGCTTTCTTT.